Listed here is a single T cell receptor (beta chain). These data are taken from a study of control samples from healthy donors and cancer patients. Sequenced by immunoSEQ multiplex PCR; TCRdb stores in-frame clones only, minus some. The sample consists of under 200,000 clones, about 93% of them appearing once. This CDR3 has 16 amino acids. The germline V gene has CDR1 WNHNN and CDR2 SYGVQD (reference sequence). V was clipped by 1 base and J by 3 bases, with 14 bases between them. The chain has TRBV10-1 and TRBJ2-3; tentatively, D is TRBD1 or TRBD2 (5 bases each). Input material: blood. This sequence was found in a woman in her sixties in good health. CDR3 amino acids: CASSEYTGPGTDTQYF. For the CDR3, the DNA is TGCGCCAGCAGTGAGTATACGGGACCGGGGACAGATACGCAGTATTTT.